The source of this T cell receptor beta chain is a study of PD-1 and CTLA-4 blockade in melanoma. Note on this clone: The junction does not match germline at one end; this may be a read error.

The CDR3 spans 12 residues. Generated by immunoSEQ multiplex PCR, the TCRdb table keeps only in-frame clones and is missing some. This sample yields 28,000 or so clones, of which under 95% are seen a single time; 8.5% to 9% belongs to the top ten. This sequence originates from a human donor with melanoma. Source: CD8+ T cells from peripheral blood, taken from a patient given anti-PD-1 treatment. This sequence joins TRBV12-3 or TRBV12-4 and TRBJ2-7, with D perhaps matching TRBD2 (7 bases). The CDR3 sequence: CASSYSVAGADF. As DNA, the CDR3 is TGTGCCAGCAGTTATTCCGTCGCGGGGGCGGACTTC.